The entry below gives a single T cell receptor beta chain sequence along with its context. The clone's antigen remains unknown. The sample is drawn from a study of monozygotic twins with inflammatory bowel disease (dated by TCRdb to between 2017 and 2020). General notes on the study: The complete study included around 30 monozygotic twin pairs: 19 IBD-discordant Danish pairs and nine German pairs, of which four were IBD-concordant and five were IBD-discordant. Disease-associated traits were sought mainly through comparisons between IBD patients and their genetically identical healthy co-twins within discordant pairs. Each individual had, on average, about 151 000 unique TCRalpha sequences and 181 000 unique TCRbeta sequences available for analysis. What the work shows at the level of the full study, not this receptor alone: The analysis was unable to tell apart different T cell subtypes. Because patients received different immunosuppressive treatments, the repertoires may have picked up extra background noise and variability between individuals. IBD patients shared fewer clonotypes with other individuals than healthy twins did, most markedly in patients showing signs of disease activity. A decrease in TCRbeta repertoire diversity, as measured by inverse Simpson index, was observed in IBD patients compared with their healthy co-twins. Concordant and discordant twins showed no difference in repertoire similarity, possibly because of limited statistical power. No single strong signal or clonotype linked to IBD turned up in the results, so the idea that one exists was not supported.

Library generation was performed with 5' RACE. The input for every TCR library was roughly 3,300 ng of total RNA. For each sample, cDNA was synthesized in eight separate reactions using SMARTScribe reverse transcriptase. During cDNA synthesis, template switching introduced unique molecular identifiers that contained a 6-nucleotide sample barcode. Two nested PCRs of approximately 16 and 10 cycles amplified the TCRalpha and TCRbeta cDNA, and bead purification followed each PCR. Before amplification, cDNA was treated with uracil DNA-glycosylase and purified using the QIAquick PCR purification kit. The second PCR added Illumina TruSeq-compatible adapters along with sample-specific barcodes. TapeStation and Qubit were used to check library quality and concentration, and roughly 4.9 ng of each library was pooled. The pooled libraries were sequenced with 2 x 100 bp reads and custom sequencing primers on an Illumina HiSeq2500 single-index Rapid Run. The published analysis was carried out like this. MiGEC version 1.2.6 was used for UMI-based consensus assembly to correct PCR and sequencing errors. MiXCR version 2.1.1 was used to carry out V(D)J alignment, clonotype assembly and CDR3 extraction. To normalise gene usage, clonotype sharing and MAIT/NKT TCR abundance, the analysis used the top 1000, 10 000 and 20 000 clonotypes per sample. After downsampling to 27 000 UMIs, diversity was calculated as the inverse Simpson index using the vegan R package. Paired Mann-Whitney U tests were applied to discordant twin pairs, with Benjamini-Hochberg correction for multiple testing. After reprocessing by TCRdb, each CDR3 protein sequence is one entry, and no DNA is given. TCRdb, not the authors, supplied the V and J calls. This specimen's table enumerates 300,000 to 400,000 distinct CDR3 sequences. Together, the top ten hold roughly 2% of the sample.

The CDR3, from cysteine to phenylalanine, totals 13 residues. Only the protein is available. CDR1 and CDR2, per the germline V gene, are KGHDR and SFDVKD. From each donor, an approximately 2.3 ml peripheral blood sample was drawn into PAXgene tubes and stored at -80 degrees C. Total RNA was isolated from whole blood with the PAXgene blood miRNA kit on an automated QIAcube, without T cell sorting. Deep TCRalpha and TCRbeta repertoire profiling with unique molecular barcoding was performed on peripheral blood of monozygotic twin pairs concordant or discordant for inflammatory bowel disease. Smoking habits were recorded for all twin pairs, and each individual was classified as a current, former or never smoker.

The receptor comes from a human donor with ulcerative colitis or Crohn's disease, or a healthy co-twin of an affected twin (not recorded which). The chain uses TRBV24-1 and TRBJ2-1; TCRdb outputs TRBD1, but without DNA this stays unchecked. The sequenced sample was blood. CDR3 protein: CATSDQRDRQQFF.